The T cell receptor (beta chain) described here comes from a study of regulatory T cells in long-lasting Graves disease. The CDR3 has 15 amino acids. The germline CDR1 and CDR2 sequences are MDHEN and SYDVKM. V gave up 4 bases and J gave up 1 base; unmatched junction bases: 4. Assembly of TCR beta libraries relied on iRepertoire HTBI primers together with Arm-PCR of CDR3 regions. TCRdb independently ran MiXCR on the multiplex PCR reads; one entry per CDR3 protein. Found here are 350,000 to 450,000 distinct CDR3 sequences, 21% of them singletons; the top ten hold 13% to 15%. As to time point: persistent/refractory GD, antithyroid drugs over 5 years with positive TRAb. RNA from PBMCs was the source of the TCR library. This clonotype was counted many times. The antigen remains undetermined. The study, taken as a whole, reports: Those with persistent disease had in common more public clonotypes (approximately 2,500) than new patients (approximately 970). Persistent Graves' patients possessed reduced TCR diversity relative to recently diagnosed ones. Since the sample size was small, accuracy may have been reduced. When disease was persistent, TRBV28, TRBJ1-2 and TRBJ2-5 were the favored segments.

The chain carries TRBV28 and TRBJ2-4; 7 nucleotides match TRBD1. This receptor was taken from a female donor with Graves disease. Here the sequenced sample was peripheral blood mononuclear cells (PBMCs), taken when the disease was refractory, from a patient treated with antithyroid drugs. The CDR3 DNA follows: TGTGCCAGCAGTTCTCAGGGGGTGGCCAAAAACATTCAGTACTTC. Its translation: CASSSQGVAKNIQYF.